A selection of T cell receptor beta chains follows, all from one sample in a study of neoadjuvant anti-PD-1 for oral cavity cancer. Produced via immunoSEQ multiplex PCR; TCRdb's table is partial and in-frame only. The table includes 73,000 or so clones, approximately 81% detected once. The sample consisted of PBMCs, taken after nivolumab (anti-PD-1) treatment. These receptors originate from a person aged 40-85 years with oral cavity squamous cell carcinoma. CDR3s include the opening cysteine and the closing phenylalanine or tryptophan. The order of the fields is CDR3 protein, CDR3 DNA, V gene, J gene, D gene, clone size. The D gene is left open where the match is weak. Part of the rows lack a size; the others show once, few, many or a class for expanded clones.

CASSRLAGGPSYEQYF	TGTGCCAGCAGTAGACTAGCGGGAGGGCCTTCCTACGAGCAGTACTTC	TRBV6-6	TRBJ2-7	TRBD2	few
CASSQGRELLYEQYF	TGCGCCAGCAGCCAAGGGCGGGAGCTCCTCTACGAGCAGTACTTC	TRBV4-1	TRBJ2-7	TRBD2	NA
CASSPLRFGSGSYEQYF	TGTGCCAGCAGCCCTTTGCGGTTTGGGTCCGGCTCCTACGAGCAGTACTTC	TRBV27	TRBJ2-7	NA	NA
CASRPATGPSYEQYF	TGTGCCAGCAGACCAGCGACAGGACCCTCCTACGAGCAGTACTTC	TRBV7-2	TRBJ2-7	NA	NA
CSVRLNEKLFF	TGCAGTGTCCGGCTTAATGAAAAACTGTTTTTT	TRBV20-1	TRBJ1-4	NA	NA
CASTLSPTNEKLFF	TGTGCCAGCACCCTTAGCCCAACTAATGAAAAACTGTTTTTT	TRBV6-1	TRBJ1-4	NA	few
CASSPQSGNQPQHF	TGTGCCAGCAGTCCCCAATCCGGGAATCAGCCCCAGCATTTT	TRBV6-5	TRBJ1-5	NA	NA
CASSSLGAASTDTQYF	TGCGCCAGCAGCTCCCTTGGAGCGGCGAGCACAGATACGCAGTATTTT	TRBV5-1	TRBJ2-3	NA	NA
CSVEWTVRYNEQFF	TGCAGCGTTGAATGGACCGTCAGGTACAATGAGCAGTTCTTC	TRBV29-1	TRBJ2-1	NA	NA
CAWRRQGTTEAFF	TGTGCCTGGAGACGACAGGGAACCACTGAAGCTTTCTTT	TRBV30	TRBJ1-1	TRBD1	NA
CASSLGRVQETQYF	TGCGCCAGCAGCTTGGGCAGGGTTCAAGAGACCCAGTACTTC	TRBV5-1	TRBJ2-5	NA	NA
CASSQAGGANYGYTF	TGCGCCAGCAGCCAAGCCGGGGGTGCTAACTATGGCTACACCTTC	TRBV4-1	TRBJ1-2	NA	once
CASLGPGGGYTF	TGTGCCAGCCTGGGACCAGGAGGCGGCTACACCTTC	TRBV27	TRBJ1-2	NA	NA
CASSIAGGPTDTQYF	TGTGCCAGTAGTATAGCGGGAGGGCCGACAGATACGCAGTATTTT	TRBV19	TRBJ2-3	TRBD2	NA
CASRKTSGPQETQYF	TGTGCCAGCAGAAAGACTAGCGGGCCGCAAGAGACCCAGTACTTC	TRBV2	TRBJ2-5	TRBD2	NA
CASSRDRAEAFF	TGTGCCAGCAGCCGCGACAGGGCGGAAGCTTTCTTT	TRBV7-9	TRBJ1-1	TRBD1	once
CASSYGAADTQYF	TGTGCCAGCAGCTATGGAGCGGCAGATACGCAGTATTTT	TRBV7-8	TRBJ2-3	NA	NA